These 5 T cell receptor beta chains originate from one sample sequenced in a study of T cells in narcolepsy. Measured with immunoSEQ multiplex PCR; TCRdb has only the in-frame clones, and not every one. The table records about 35,000 clones, approximately 77% of them present only once. Specimen: memory (CD45RA-) CD4+ T cells from blood. These receptors originate from a human donor in good health.

The chain combines TRBV4-1 with TRBJ1-4; D call uncertain. The CDR3 spans 14 residues. From germline, CDR1 is MGHRA and CDR2 YSYEKL. V dropped 1 base and J dropped 8 bases, with 11 bases sitting between them. CDR3 bases: TGCGCCAGCAGCCAAGGCCCCTCGGGAGAAAAACTGTTTTTT. Protein product: CASSQGPSGEKLFF.

CDR3 sequence reads: CASSDRDRVNTGELFF. The CDR3 DNA reads as TGCGCCAGCAGCGACCGGGACCGAGTAAACACCGGGGAGCTGTTTTTT. The chain carries TRBV5-1 and TRBJ2-2; D is perhaps TRBD1 or TRBD2 (5 bases each). V gave up 4 bases and J gave up 2 bases, with 15 bases separating them. This CDR3 region has 16 residues. Germline V gene data show CDR1 as SGHRS and CDR2 as YFSETQ.

This chain joins TRBV7-6 and TRBJ2-1, with D perhaps given as TRBD1 or TRBD2 (5 bases each). The CDR3 loop spans 14 amino acids. CDR1 is SGHVS, CDR2 FNYEAQ, per germline. The germline V and J ends were trimmed by 2 bases and 5 bases, with 10 bases remaining between them. The CDR3 nucleotides are TGTGCCAGCAGCTTATCCTGGGACCACAATGAGCAGTTCTTC. It is translated as CASSLSWDHNEQFF. The full variable domain, with the rest looked up from reference TRBV7-6 and TRBJ2-1, is GAGVSQSPRYKVTKRGQDVALRCDPISGHVSLYWYRQALGQGPEFLTYFNYEAQQDKSGLPNDRFSAERPEGSISTLTIQRTEQRDSAMYRCASSLSWDHNEQFFGPGTRLTVL.

The V call is TRBV30, the J call TRBJ2-1, with 9 bases that match TRBD2. Germline assignment: CDR1 GTSNPN and CDR2 SVGIG (reference sequence). V lost 5 bases, J lost 1 base, and 9 bases stayed unmatched. This CDR3 spans 16 amino acids. The CDR3 nucleotides read TGTGCCTGGGCGATCTACAGCGGGGGGTCCTACAATGAGCAGTTCTTC. It yields the protein CAWAIYSGGSYNEQFF.

The gene calls are TRBV13 and TRBJ1-3, with D maybe TRBD1 (5 bases). CDR1 PRHDT and CDR2 FYEKMQ come from the germline V gene (reference sequence). The V end was cut by 2 bases, the J end by 0 bases, with 11 bases between. The CDR3 loop spans 16 amino acids. This CDR3 is CASSLLQANSGNTIYF. The CDR3 DNA reads as TGTGCCAGCAGCTTATTACAGGCCAACTCTGGAAACACCATATATTTT.